This T cell receptor beta chain was captured by sequencing in a study of T cells after yellow fever vaccination. Across the whole study: Preparation used SMART-Seq v4 Ultra Low Input for the low-cell-number fractions.

Broader study findings: Clones from primary vaccination mostly reappeared after the booster (96% CD4, less than 90% CD8).

TCRdb reprocessed the 5' RACE reads with MiXCR, giving one entry per CDR3 protein. The sample holds 45,000 to 75,000 distinct CDR3 sequences, approximately 6% seen once. Looked up from germline, CDR1 is SGHTA and CDR2 is FQGTGA. The CDR3 loop spans 13 amino acids. Trimming cost V 5 bases and J 0 bases, with 6 bases left between them. The specimen was PBMCs, either bulk or a sorted T-cell subset (CD4+, CD8+, memory, or dextramer-sorted; not recorded which), collected on the day of the yellow fever booster vaccination. This chain joins TRBV7-3 and TRBJ2-3; TRBD1 is a possible D gene (5 bases). The clonotype comes from a man aged 18 to 30 who received the YFV17D yellow fever vaccine. The CDR3 DNA is TGTGCCAGCAGCGACAGCAGCACAGATACGCAGTATTTT. It yields the protein CASSDSSTDTQYF.